A selection of T cell receptor beta chains follows, all from one sample in a study of cytomegalovirus exposure and HLA in healthy donors. Libraries were prepared by immunoSEQ multiplex PCR; TCRdb keeps only in-frame clonotypes and omits some of them. The repertoire holds tens of thousands of clones, about 80% seen once, with approximately 1.5% in the top ten. The material sequenced was PBMCs. These receptors were obtained from a male donor in good health and CMV-seronegative. CDR3s include the opening cysteine and the closing phenylalanine or tryptophan. Each record gives: V gene, D gene, J gene, clone size, CDR3 DNA, CDR3 protein. D genes are given only for firm matches. The size entry is marked missing in some rows and otherwise reads once, few, many or a size class.

V: TRBV5-6
D: NA
J: TRBJ1-5
size: NA
DNA: TGTGCCAGCAGCTTGGATGAGACCGTGAGCGGGTATCAGCCCCAGCATTTT
CDR3: CASSLDETVSGYQPQHF

V: TRBV9
D: NA
J: TRBJ1-1
size: NA
DNA: TGTGCCAGCAGCGTAGGTCCGGCAGGTTTGAACACTGAAGCTTTCTTT
CDR3: CASSVGPAGLNTEAFF

V: TRBV4-1
D: NA
J: TRBJ1-4
size: NA
DNA: TGCGCCAGCAGCCAAGAACCAGGGCAGGGGAATGAAAAACTGTTTTTT
CDR3: CASSQEPGQGNEKLFF

V: TRBV6-5
D: TRBD1
J: TRBJ1-4
size: NA
DNA: TGTGCCAGCAAGACAGGGGGCGCTTATGAAAAACTGTTTTTT
CDR3: CASKTGGAYEKLFF

V: TRBV29-1
D: NA
J: TRBJ1-5
size: few
DNA: TGCAGCGTTGTCGAGGGCTCGCCCGACCGGCAGCCCCAGCATTTT
CDR3: CSVVEGSPDRQPQHF

V: TRBV19
D: TRBD2
J: TRBJ2-2
size: NA
DNA: TGTGCCAGTAGTATTAGACTAGCGGTCACCGGGGAGCTGTTTTTT
CDR3: CASSIRLAVTGELFF

V: TRBV27
D: TRBD1
J: TRBJ1-4
size: NA
DNA: TGTGCCAGCAGTCGACGATCCACAGGGGTTAATGAAAAACTGTTTTTT
CDR3: CASSRRSTGVNEKLFF

V: TRBV7-2
D: TRBD2
J: TRBJ2-7
size: NA
DNA: TGTGCCAGCAGCTTAGGCGGGGCTAGCGGCTACGAGCAGTACTTC
CDR3: CASSLGGASGYEQYF

V: TRBV19
D: TRBD1
J: TRBJ1-1
size: NA
DNA: TGTGCCAGTACCCTAAACAGGGGCGGGGACACTGAAGCTTTCTTT
CDR3: CASTLNRGGDTEAFF

V: TRBV29-1
D: NA
J: TRBJ1-2
size: NA
DNA: TGCAGCGTTGAAAGTCTGACAGGCCGGGACTATGGCTACACCTTC
CDR3: CSVESLTGRDYGYTF

V: TRBV27
D: NA
J: TRBJ1-5
size: NA
DNA: TGTGCCAGCAGTCTAGGTACTTCGAGCAATCAGCCCCAGCATTTT
CDR3: CASSLGTSSNQPQHF

V: TRBV7-2
D: NA
J: TRBJ1-2
size: NA
DNA: TGTGCCAGCGAGGGATTACTCCACTATGGCTACACCTTC
CDR3: CASEGLLHYGYTF